These 17 T cell receptor beta chains originate from one sample sequenced in a study of blood T cell repertoires in COVID-19. Measured with immunoSEQ multiplex PCR; TCRdb has only the in-frame clones, and not every one. The table records 150,000 or so clones, around 90% of them present only once. Material for sequencing was PBMCs or T cells enriched from blood (not recorded which). These receptors came from a woman aged 40 to 49 who had been exposed to COVID-19.

The chain employs TRBV28 and TRBJ2-3; a possible D gene is TRBD2 (5 bases). CDR1 is MDHEN, CDR2 SYDVKM, per germline. V lost 2 bases and J lost 0, with 12 bases in between. This CDR3 region has 16 residues. The CDR3 sequence: CASSLEGALSTDTQYF. CDR3 sequence (DNA): TGTGCCAGCAGTTTAGAGGGCGCCCTGAGCACAGATACGCAGTATTTT.

DNA of the CDR3: TGTGCCAGCAGCGTAGGGAGCTATTCACCCCTCCACTTT. This encodes CASSVGSYSPLHF. The chain joins TRBV6-5 to TRBJ1-6; no clear D gene. Germline CDR1 and CDR2: MNHEY and SVGAGI. The ends were cut back, 6 bases at V and 8 bases at J, with 11 bases in the middle. The CDR3 contains 13 residues.

The chain uses TRBV6-4 and TRBJ2-1, with D possibly being TRBD1 (6 bases). Germline V gene sequence: CDR1 MRHNA, CDR2 SNTAGT. CDR3 size: 16 residues. V was pared by 2 bases and J by 6 bases, with 17 bases between. The CDR3 sequence: CASSDRFREGGNEQFF. As DNA, the CDR3 is TGTGCCAGCAGTGACAGATTCAGGGAAGGGGGCAATGAGCAGTTCTTC.

This clone was picked up one time. V and J are TRBV5-1 and TRBJ1-1, with a possible D match to TRBD1 (5 bases). The germline gives CDR1 SGHRS, CDR2 YFSETQ. Between the trimmed V and J ends, which lost 2 bases and 4 bases, there was a span of 15 bases. There are 15 residues in the CDR3. As DNA, the CDR3 is TGCGCCAGCAGCTTCTCCCCGTCGGGGGGCACTGAAGCTTTCTTT. Translating gives CASSFSPSGGTEAFF. Full variable domain (rest looked up from reference TRBV5-1 and TRBJ1-1): KAGVTQTPRYLIKTRGQQVTLSCSPISGHRSVSWYQQTPGQGLQFLFEYFSETQRNKGNFPGRFSGRQFSNSRSEMNVSTLELGDSALYLCASSFSPSGGTEAFFGQGTRLTVV.

In its sample, this clone was seen a few times. CDR3 nucleotide sequence: TGTGCCACCAGGACAGCTACCACAGATACGCAGTATTTT. It specifies CATRTATTDTQYF. The chain recombines TRBV6-5 with TRBJ2-3; the D gene is possibly TRBD1 (6 bases). The CDR3 is made up of 13 amino acids. V was cut by 10 bases and J by 2 bases, with 13 bases left in between. Germline V gene sequence: CDR1 MNHEY, CDR2 SVGAGI.

J is TRBJ1-1 and V is TRBV28; no reliable D call. Germline CDR1 reads MDHEN; CDR2 reads SYDVKM. Trimming stripped 2 bases from V and 8 bases from J, with 6 bases between. This CDR3 spans 11 amino acids. CDR3: CASSLVREAFF. The CDR3 coding sequence is TGTGCCAGCAGTTTAGTCCGGGAAGCTTTCTTT.

In this sample, this clone turned up once. The chain uses TRBV27 and TRBJ1-5, with a weak D call TRBD1 (5 bases). Trimming removed 5 bases from V and 6 bases from J, with 17 bases in between. CDR3 length: 15 residues. Germline CDR1 reads MNHEY; CDR2 reads SMNVEV (reference sequence). This CDR3 is CASSPNRAGGQPQHF. CDR3 in DNA: TGTGCCAGCAGTCCCAACCGGGCGGGGGGTCAGCCCCAGCATTTT.

This clone was found many times. The chain has TRBV27 and TRBJ1-5; weak D call: TRBD1 (6 bases). The CDR3 runs 15 residues. The germline V gene has CDR1 MNHEY and CDR2 SMNVEV (reference sequence). V was trimmed by 6 bases and J by 1 base, leaving 13 bases between them. CDR3 nucleotide sequence: TGTGCCAGCAGGCGGGGGCATGTAAGCAATCAGCCCCAGCATTTT. Amino acids: CASRRGHVSNQPQHF.

CDR3 in amino acids: CASIWGITSGTYNEQFF. For the CDR3, the DNA is TGTGCCAGCATTTGGGGAATTACTAGCGGCACCTACAATGAGCAGTTCTTC. The chain couples TRBV2 to TRBJ2-1; 8 positions agree with TRBD2. Germline V lookup: CDR1 SNHLY, CDR2 FYNNEI. V was clipped by 7 bases and J by 2 bases; unmatched bases: 13. The CDR3 is made up of 17 amino acids.

This clone was recorded at least ten times. Other nucleotide sequences from this sample produce the same CDR3. The chain carries TRBV6-4 and TRBJ1-5; maybe TRBD1 (5 bases). Germline V gene data show CDR1 as MRHNA and CDR2 as SNTAGT. Trimming took 3 bases from V and 3 from J, leaving 6 bases between them. The CDR3 has 13 amino acids. The CDR3 protein is CASSEGDNQPQHF. CDR3 bases: TGTGCCAGCAGTGAAGGGGACAATCAGCCCCAGCATTTT.

This clone was detected only once. The chain is built from TRBV29-1 and TRBJ2-3; D possibly corresponds to TRBD2 (5 bases). The germline V gene encodes CDR1 SQVTM and CDR2 ANQGSEA. CDR3 length equals 12 residues. V shed 6 bases and J shed 1 base, with 8 bases lying between them. In DNA, the CDR3 is TGCAGCGTAGGACTCCGCACAGATACGCAGTATTTT. Residues: CSVGLRTDTQYF.

This clone came up once. V is TRBV6-2 or TRBV6-3 and J is TRBJ2-1; 7 nucleotides align to TRBD2. This CDR3 is 14 amino acids long. V was clipped by 5 bases and J by 6 bases; unmatched bases: 7. The V gene's germline CDR1 is MNHEY and CDR2 SVGEGT. The CDR3 here is CASSILGLVNEQFF. The CDR3 DNA is TGTGCCAGCAGTATCCTTGGACTAGTCAATGAGCAGTTCTTC.

The V gene is TRBV13, the J gene TRBJ1-6; TRBD1 matches at 8 bases. Trimming took 6 bases from V and 7 from J; bases not matched to a gene: 11. Germline CDR1 is PRHDT and CDR2 is FYEKMQ (reference sequence). The CDR3 extends over 16 amino acids. The DNA for the CDR3 is TGTGCCAGCAGTCACACCAGGGGGCGCGGAAATTCACCCCTCCACTTT. Translating gives CASSHTRGRGNSPLHF.

This chain uses TRBV9 with TRBJ1-2; TRBD1 matches at 9 bases. This CDR3 comprises 15 residues. CDR1 and CDR2 from the germline V gene are SGDLS and YYNGEE. V was clipped by 0 bases and J by 6 bases; unmatched bases: 6. CDR3 amino acids: CASSVEDRGRDGYTF. DNA of the CDR3: TGTGCCAGCAGCGTAGAGGACAGGGGAAGGGATGGCTACACCTTC. The full variable domain, rest sourced from reference TRBV9 and TRBJ1-2, is DSGVTQTPKHLITATGQRVTLRCSPRSGDLSVYWYQQSLDQGLQFLIQYYNGEERAKGNILERFSAQQFPDLHSELNLSSLELGDSALYFCASSVEDRGRDGYTFGSGTRLTVV.

The chain has TRBV19 and TRBJ1-1; D gene uncertain. The CDR3 totals 15 residues. Trimming took 4 bases from V and 0 from J, leaving 12 bases between them. Germline CDR1 and CDR2: LNHDA and SQIVND (reference sequence). CDR3: CASSTRGLLNTEAFF. The CDR3, as DNA: TGTGCCAGTAGTACCCGCGGACTGTTGAACACTGAAGCTTTCTTT.

This chain links TRBV2 with TRBJ2-3; 10 positions agree with TRBD1. The J segment lost 5 bases and the V segment lost 1 base, leaving 6 bases of the junction unmatched. Germline values: CDR1 SNHLY, CDR2 FYNNEI. The CDR3 is made up of 16 amino acids. The DNA for the CDR3 is TGTGCCAGCAGTGAAGATCGGACAGGGGGGATAGATACGCAGTATTTT. Its protein product is CASSEDRTGGIDTQYF.

The gene calls are TRBV5-1 and TRBJ1-4; 10 bases fit TRBD1. This CDR3 has 14 amino acids. The germline V gene encodes CDR1 SGHRS and CDR2 YFSETQ. V shed 6 bases, J shed 5 bases, and the junction held 4 bases outside the gene matches. DNA for the CDR3: TGCGCCAGCACCCCGGGACAGGGGAATGAAAAACTGTTTTTT. It translates to CASTPGQGNEKLFF.